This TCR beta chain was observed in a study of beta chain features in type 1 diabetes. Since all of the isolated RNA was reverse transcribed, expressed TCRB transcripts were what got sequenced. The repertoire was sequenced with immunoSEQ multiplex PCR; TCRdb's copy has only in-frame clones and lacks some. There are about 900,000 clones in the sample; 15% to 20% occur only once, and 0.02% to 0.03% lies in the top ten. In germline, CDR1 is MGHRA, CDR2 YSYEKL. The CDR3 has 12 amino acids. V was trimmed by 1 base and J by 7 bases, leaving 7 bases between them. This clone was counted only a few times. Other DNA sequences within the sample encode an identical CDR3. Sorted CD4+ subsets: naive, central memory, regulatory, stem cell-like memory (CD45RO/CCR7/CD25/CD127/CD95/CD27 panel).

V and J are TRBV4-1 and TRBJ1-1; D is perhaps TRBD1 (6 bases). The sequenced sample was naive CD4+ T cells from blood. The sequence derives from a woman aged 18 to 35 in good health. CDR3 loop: CASSQVGGEAFF. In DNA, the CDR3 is TGCGCCAGCAGCCAAGTAGGGGGTGAAGCTTTCTTT.